Listed below are T cell receptor beta chains from one sample, sequenced in a study of blood T cell repertoires in COVID-19. TCRdb's copy holds only in-frame clones and misses some; the assay was immunoSEQ multiplex PCR. The table has roughly 160,000 clones, 90% to 95% seen once. The specimen was peripheral blood. The receptors shown here come from a man aged 50-60 years with acute or convalescent COVID-19. Both conserved end residues are part of each CDR3. Fields, in order: J gene, clone size, V gene, D gene, CDR3 DNA, CDR3 protein. A D gene is named only where the DNA matches it firmly. Not every row has a clone size; where given, it reads once, few, many or a size class.

TRBJ2-1,NA,TRBV5-1,NA,TGCGCCAGCAGCTTGTATATGGAGAATGAGCAGTTCTTC,CASSLYMENEQFF
TRBJ2-3,NA,TRBV11-2,TRBD2,TGTGCCAGCAGCTCCAGCGGGGGCCTCATCACAGATACGCAGTATTTT,CASSSSGGLITDTQYF
TRBJ2-3,NA,TRBV5-6,TRBD2,TGTGCCAGCAGCACGCTCGCGGGGGGACCAACAGATACGCAGTATTTT,CASSTLAGGPTDTQYF
TRBJ2-1,NA,TRBV6-5,NA,TGTGCCAGCAGTTACTCGTTAGGGGTGCAGTTCTTC,CASSYSLGVQFF
TRBJ1-6,NA,TRBV28,TRBD1,TGTGTCATCCCGGGACAGCCCAATTCACCCCTCCACTTT,CVIPGQPNSPLHF
TRBJ2-5,NA,TRBV7-9,NA,TGTGCCAGCAGCTTAGGCAGGGGTTTGGAGACCCAGTACTTC,CASSLGRGLETQYF
TRBJ2-3,NA,TRBV7-3,NA,TGTGCCAGCAGCTTAACGTTCATAGATACGCAGTATTTT,CASSLTFIDTQYF
TRBJ1-4,NA,TRBV5-1,NA,TGCGCCAGCAGCGGAGGTACAACTAATGAAAAACTGTTTTTT,CASSGGTTNEKLFF
TRBJ2-3,NA,TRBV7-2,NA,TGTGCCAGCAGCTTAGCACCGGGGAGCACAGATACGCAGTATTTT,CASSLAPGSTDTQYF
TRBJ2-7,NA,TRBV27,NA,TGTGCCAGCAGTTTAGGTCGGGACACATACGAGCAGTACTTC,CASSLGRDTYEQYF
TRBJ2-3,NA,TRBV30,NA,TGTGCCTGGGGTTTCGGGGATACGCAGTATTTT,CAWGFGDTQYF
TRBJ2-2,NA,TRBV11-2,NA,TGTGCCAGCAGCGAGCGGAACACCGGGGAGCTGTTTTTT,CASSERNTGELFF
TRBJ2-2,NA,TRBV19,TRBD1,TGTGCCAGTAGAACTAGGGACAGGGAGATCACCGGGGAGCTGTTTTTT,CASRTRDREITGELFF
TRBJ2-5,NA,TRBV28,NA,TGTGCCAGCAGCTCGAGTAAGACCCAGTACTTC,CASSSSKTQYF
TRBJ1-5,NA,TRBV19,NA,TGTGCCAGTAGTGCCTCTTGGGCAAACAGCAATCAGCCCCAGCATTTT,CASSASWANSNQPQHF
TRBJ2-2,NA,TRBV5-4,TRBD2,TGTGCCGGAGTGACTAGCGGGAGGGACAAGGGCGGGGAGCTGTTTTTT,CAGVTSGRDKGGELFF
TRBJ1-1,once,TRBV6-2/TRBV6-3,NA,TGTGCCAGCAGCCCTACCCTCGGGCAGGGGCGGACTGAAGCTTTCTTT,CASSPTLGQGRTEAFF
TRBJ2-2,NA,TRBV3-1/TRBV3-2,TRBD1,TGTGCCAGCAGCCCCTACTCACAGGGGTCCGGGGAGCTGTTTTTT,CASSPYSQGSGELFF
TRBJ2-2,once,TRBV11-2,TRBD1,TGTGCCAGCAGCCAAGGGACAGGGCACACCGGGGAGCTGTTTTTT,CASSQGTGHTGELFF
TRBJ1-6,NA,TRBV27,NA,TGTGCCAGCAGCCGCAGGGAAGACTCCTATAATTCACCCCTCCACTTT,CASSRREDSYNSPLHF
TRBJ2-5,NA,TRBV10-3,TRBD2,TGTGCCATCAGTGATCTGCGGGAGGGCAAAGAGACCCAGTACTTC,CAISDLREGKETQYF
TRBJ2-1,NA,TRBV12-3/TRBV12-4,TRBD2,TGTGCCAGCAGTTGGGGACTAGCGGGAGCGTTCTTC,CASSWGLAGAFF
TRBJ1-4,NA,TRBV5-1,NA,TGCGCCAGCAGAAAACACGACAACCCGAATGAAAAACTGTTTTTT,CASRKHDNPNEKLFF
TRBJ1-1,NA,TRBV11-3,TRBD1,TGTGCCAGCAGCATAGGACAGGGGAACACTGAAGCTTTCTTT,CASSIGQGNTEAFF
TRBJ2-1,NA,TRBV6-2/TRBV6-3,TRBD1,TGTGCCAGCAGTTTACAGGGGTCGGGTAAATACAATGAGCAGTTCTTC,CASSLQGSGKYNEQFF
TRBJ2-1,NA,TRBV5-4,TRBD1,TGTGCCAGCAGCTTGAAAACAGGGGGTATCAATGAGCAGTTCTTC,CASSLKTGGINEQFF
TRBJ2-2,NA,TRBV13,TRBD1,TGTGCCAGCAGCCAACCGGGGGACAGGGGGCTTGGAAACACCGGGGAGCTGTTTTTT,CASSQPGDRGLGNTGELFF
TRBJ2-3,NA,TRBV5-1,TRBD1,TGCGCCAGCAGCTTGGGACAGGGTTGGACAGATACGCAGTATTTT,CASSLGQGWTDTQYF
TRBJ2-3,NA,TRBV4-3,TRBD1,TGCGCCAGCAGCCAGGGACAGGGGAGTTCAGATACGCAGTATTTT,CASSQGQGSSDTQYF
TRBJ2-1,NA,TRBV29-1,TRBD2,TGCAGCGTTGAAGTAGGGCTAGCGGGAGTCAATGAGCAGTTCTTC,CSVEVGLAGVNEQFF
TRBJ1-6,NA,TRBV18,NA,TGTGCCAGCTCACCACGAGAGGATTCACCCCTCCACTTT,CASSPREDSPLHF
TRBJ1-4,NA,TRBV4-1,NA,TGCGCCAGCAGCCAAGATCCAGTTGCTGAGGGAGGTGAAAAACTGTTTTTT,CASSQDPVAEGGEKLFF
TRBJ1-1,NA,TRBV5-5,TRBD1,TGTGCCAGCAGCTTTTCCGGGACAGGGGAAATGAACACTGAAGCTTTCTTT,CASSFSGTGEMNTEAFF
TRBJ2-1,NA,TRBV2,NA,TGTGCCAGCCGCAGCTACAATGAGCAGTTCTTC,CASRSYNEQFF
TRBJ2-3,NA,TRBV5-1,NA,TGCGCCAGCAGCTTGGTGGCGGATCGCACAGATACGCAGTATTTT,CASSLVADRTDTQYF
TRBJ1-2,NA,TRBV27,NA,TGTGCCAGCAGCCTGGACATCAACTATGGCTACACCTTC,CASSLDINYGYTF
TRBJ2-5,NA,TRBV18,NA,TGTGCCAGCTCACCGGTATACTCAGAGACCCAGTACTTC,CASSPVYSETQYF
TRBJ2-3,once,TRBV3-1/TRBV3-2,TRBD1,TGTGCCAGCAGCCAAATCGACAGGGCCACAGATACGCAGTATTTT,CASSQIDRATDTQYF
TRBJ1-5,NA,TRBV19,TRBD1,TGTGCCAGTAGTCCCAGGACAGGTCAGGTTCAGCCCCAGCATTTT,CASSPRTGQVQPQHF
TRBJ1-1,NA,TRBV27,NA,TGTGCCAGCAGTTTCAGGGGACCGAACACTGAAGCTTTCTTT,CASSFRGPNTEAFF
TRBJ2-7,NA,TRBV27,NA,TGTGCCAGCAGTTTTACGGGGGTAGTAAGGAACGAGCAGTACTTC,CASSFTGVVRNEQYF
TRBJ1-2,NA,TRBV12-3/TRBV12-4,NA,TGTGCCAGCAGTTTTTCAGGGGAGCATGGCTACACCTTC,CASSFSGEHGYTF
TRBJ2-5,few,TRBV19,TRBD2,TGTGCCAGTGGGGAGGGGTCCCACCAAGAGACCCAGTACTTC,CASGEGSHQETQYF
TRBJ2-7,NA,TRBV11-2,TRBD2,TGTGCCAGCAGCTTAATGGGGACTAGCGGCTACGAGCAGTACTTC,CASSLMGTSGYEQYF
TRBJ1-5,few,TRBV3-1/TRBV3-2,NA,TGTGCCAGCAGCCAAGGATCAGGGCAGAATCAGCCCCAGCATTTT,CASSQGSGQNQPQHF
TRBJ2-4,NA,TRBV18,TRBD1,TGTGCCAGCTCACCGAACAGGGACAGGGGGACGCGGTTC,CASSPNRDRGTRF
TRBJ2-2,NA,TRBV28,TRBD1,TGTGCCAGCCTATACCCGGGACAGATGAACACCGGGGAGCTGTTTTTT,CASLYPGQMNTGELFF
TRBJ2-5,NA,TRBV7-9,NA,TGTGCCAGCAGCTTACAGTACTATCAAGAGACCCAGTACTTC,CASSLQYYQETQYF
TRBJ2-1,NA,TRBV5-4,TRBD1,TGTGCCAGCAACGCCGGGACAGGAGACTACAATGAGCAGTTCTTC,CASNAGTGDYNEQFF
TRBJ2-7,NA,TRBV7-3,NA,TGTGCCAGCAGCCCACAGGGTAACGCCTACGAGCAGTACTTC,CASSPQGNAYEQYF
TRBJ2-1,few,TRBV2,TRBD2,TGTGCCAGCAGTGAACTCAGCGGGAGAAAGGATGAGCAGTTCTTC,CASSELSGRKDEQFF
TRBJ2-1,NA,TRBV7-9,NA,TGTGCCAGCAGCCTACGTTCTGGGGCTTTGGGGTACAATGAGCAGTTCTTC,CASSLRSGALGYNEQFF
TRBJ2-3,NA,TRBV5-1,NA,TGCGCCAGCAGCTTAGAGGGACATCGAGTGGCAGATACGCAGTATTTT,CASSLEGHRVADTQYF
TRBJ1-4,few,TRBV15,NA,TGTGCCACCAGCAGGAACAGGGAAAACGAAAAACTGTTTTTT,CATSRNRENEKLFF
TRBJ1-2,NA,TRBV10-3,TRBD1,TGTGCCACCGCCGGGACAGGAGGTGGCTACACCTTC,CATAGTGGGYTF
TRBJ1-2,NA,TRBV6-5,TRBD1,TGTGCCAGCAGATGGACAGGGAACGGCTACACCTTC,CASRWTGNGYTF
TRBJ2-2,NA,TRBV5-4,TRBD1,TGTGCCAGCAGCTTGGCTTCGACAGGGATCTTGACCGGGGAGCTGTTTTTT,CASSLASTGILTGELFF